The text below deals with one T cell receptor beta chain. Its antigen is still unknown. Template-switching 5'RACE yielded the TCR cDNA; a universal primer site and UMIs were added in the process. Each CDR3 protein is one row after TCRdb ran MiXCR on the 5' RACE reads. The table lists about 150,000 distinct CDR3 sequences, approximately 6.2% of them singletons. The CDR3 has 16 amino acids. The V gene end was trimmed by 1 base and the J gene end by 5 bases; junction bases not matched to a gene: 9. Germline loops: CDR1 LGHNA, CDR2 YNFKEQ. This entry comes from a study of T cells after yellow fever vaccination. Study-level results: FACS-sorted repertoires could harbor abundant contaminating bulk-population clonotypes. Peaking on day 5 versus 15, the secondary response was faster but weaker. Relatively few clonotypes were ones that appeared in both CD4 and CD8 compartments.

J is TRBJ2-5 and V is TRBV4-2, with 8 bases that match TRBD2. The receptor's source is a man younger than 35 who received the YFV17D yellow fever vaccine. Here the sequenced sample was CD4+ T cells sorted from PBMCs, taken on the day of the first yellow fever vaccination. CDR3 loop: CASSQVGGGPGETQYF. The CDR3 DNA follows: TGTGCCAGCAGCCAAGTCGGGGGGGGCCCCGGTGAGACCCAGTACTTC.